This T cell receptor beta chain was identified during a study of cytomegalovirus exposure and HLA in healthy donors. The ends lost 3 bases at V and 2 bases at J; junction bases unmatched: 1. The CDR3 loop spans 15 amino acids. CDR1 MGHDK and CDR2 SYGVNS come from the germline V gene. PCR involved 60 Vbeta and 13 Jbeta primers. Some clones are missing from TCRdb's copy, which holds only in-frame ones; the method was immunoSEQ multiplex PCR. The data show under 200,000 clones, with roughly 68% seen just once and 1.5% to 2% held by the top ten. The clonotype originates from a woman in her 30s in good health and CMV-seronegative. The sequenced sample consisted of PBMCs. V and J are TRBV25-1 and TRBJ1-4; 9 bases are shared with TRBD1. The CDR3 DNA reads as TGTGCCAGCAGTGATGGGACAGGGACTAATGAAAAACTGTTTTTT. Translation gives CASSDGTGTNEKLFF.